One T cell receptor (beta chain) is described in this entry. Germline V CDR1 and CDR2: SEHNR, FQNEAQ (reference sequence). The trim removed 5 bases at V and 2 bases at J, leaving 7 bases unmatched. There are 16 residues in the CDR3. The data were produced by immunoSEQ multiplex PCR, yet TCRdb's version contains in-frame clones alone and is incomplete. Among more than 90,000 clones listed, over 80% were seen once. Sample time point: peripheral blood 6 weeks after treatment start. This sample was taken from a study of PD-L1 blockade in urothelial cancer. Study-level background: Blood was subjected to analysis at 3 weeks (second dose) and 6 weeks following treatment start.

V and J are TRBV7-9 and TRBJ1-5; 9 bases map to TRBD1. The source of this sequence is a man between 65 and 85 years old with urothelial cancer. This specimen was PBMCs, taken around atezolizumab (anti-PD-L1) treatment. The DNA of the CDR3 is TGTGCCAGCAGCGTCTCCCGGGACAGGGGCAATCAGCCCCAGCATTTT. This gives the protein CASSVSRDRGNQPQHF.